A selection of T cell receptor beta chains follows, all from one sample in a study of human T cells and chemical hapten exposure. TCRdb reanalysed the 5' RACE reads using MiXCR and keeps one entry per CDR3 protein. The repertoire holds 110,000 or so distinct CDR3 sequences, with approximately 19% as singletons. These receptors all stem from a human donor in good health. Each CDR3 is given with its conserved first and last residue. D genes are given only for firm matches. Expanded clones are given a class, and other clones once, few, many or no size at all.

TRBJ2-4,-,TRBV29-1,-,CSVELTSGLAKNIQYF,TGCAGCGTTGAGCTCACCTCAGGTCTGGCCAAAAACATTCAGTACTTC
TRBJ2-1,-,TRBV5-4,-,CASSFHQQVGNEQFF,TGTGCCAGCAGCTTCCATCAACAGGTCGGGAATGAGCAGTTCTTC
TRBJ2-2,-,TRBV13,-,CASSGGGAGAGELFF,TGTGCCAGCAGCGGAGGGGGCGCAGGGGCCGGGGAGCTGTTTTTT
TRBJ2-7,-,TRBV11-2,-,CASSSPRGRREQYF,TGTGCCAGCAGCTCACCCCGGGGCCGGAGGGAGCAGTACTTC
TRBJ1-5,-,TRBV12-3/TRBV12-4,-,CASSFDPSGPQHF,TGTGCCAGCAGTTTTGACCCCTCGGGGCCCCAGCATTTT
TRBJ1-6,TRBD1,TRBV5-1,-,CASSLTGQGSPLHF,TGCGCCAGCAGCCTGACAGGGCAAGGATCACCCCTCCACTTT
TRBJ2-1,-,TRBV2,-,CASSENLRVNEQFF,TGTGCCAGCAGTGAAAATCTCCGGGTCAATGAGCAGTTCTTC
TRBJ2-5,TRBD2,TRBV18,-,CASSGTSGPQETQYF,TGTGCCAGCTCCGGGACTAGCGGACCCCAAGAGACCCAGTACTTC
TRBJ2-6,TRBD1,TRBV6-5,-,CASSWTTGAPSGANVPTF,TGTGCCAGCAGTTGGACGACAGGGGCGCCCTCTGGGGCCAACGTCCCGACTTTC
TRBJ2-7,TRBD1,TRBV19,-,CASNPGTAIYEQYF,TGTGCCAGTAACCCCGGGACAGCGATCTACGAGCAGTACTTC
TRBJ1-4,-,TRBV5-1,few,CASSYFDGATNEKLFF,TGCGCCAGCAGTTATTTTGACGGTGCAACTAATGAAAAACTGTTTTTT
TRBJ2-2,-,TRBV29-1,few,CSVCVTANTGELFF,TGCAGCGTGTGTGTGACCGCGAACACCGGGGAGCTGTTTTTT
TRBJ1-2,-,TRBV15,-,CATSRDQGVSVDYTF,TGTGCCACCAGCAGAGATCAAGGGGTCTCGGTAGACTACACCTTC
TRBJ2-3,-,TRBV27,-,CASSLSRDRVTDTQYF,TGTGCCAGCAGTTTATCGCGGGACAGAGTTACAGATACGCAGTATTTT
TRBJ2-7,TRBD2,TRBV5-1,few,CASSPRTSGGSYEQYF,TGCGCCAGCAGCCCCCGGACTAGCGGGGGCTCCTACGAGCAGTACTTC
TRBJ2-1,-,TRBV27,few,CASSSPGSYYNEQFF,TGTGCCAGCAGTTCCCCGGGCAGTTACTACAATGAGCAGTTCTTC
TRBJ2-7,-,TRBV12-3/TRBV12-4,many,CASSRGREQYF,TGTGCCAGCAGCCGGGGGCGGGAGCAGTACTTC
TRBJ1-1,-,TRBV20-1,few,CSPRGRSTEAFF,TGCAGTCCCAGAGGCCGGTCCACTGAAGCTTTCTTT
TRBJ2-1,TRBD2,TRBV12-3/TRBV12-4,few,CAGSSGSTVNEQFF,TGTGCCGGGTCTAGCGGGAGTACTGTGAATGAGCAGTTCTTC
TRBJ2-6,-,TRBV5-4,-,CASSLPGRKSGANVLTF,TGTGCCAGCAGCCTCCCTGGTCGTAAATCTGGGGCCAACGTCCTGACTTTC
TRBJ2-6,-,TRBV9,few,CASSVGGGTFSGANVLTF,TGTGCCAGCAGCGTAGGAGGGGGGACCTTCTCTGGGGCCAACGTCCTGACTTTC
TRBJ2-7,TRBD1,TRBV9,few,CASSPGDRDPPEQYF,TGTGCCAGCAGCCCTGGTGACAGGGACCCCCCCGAGCAGTACTTC
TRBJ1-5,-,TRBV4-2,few,CASSQFGYSNQPQHF,TGTGCCAGCAGCCAGTTTGGTTATAGCAATCAGCCCCAGCATTTT
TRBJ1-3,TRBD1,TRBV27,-,CASSFPRRDRGGNTIYF,TGTGCCAGCAGCTTCCCCCGAAGGGACAGGGGGGGAAACACCATATATTTT
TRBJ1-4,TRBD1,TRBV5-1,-,CASSTDRENEKLFF,TGCGCCAGCAGCACCGACAGGGAAAATGAAAAACTGTTTTTT
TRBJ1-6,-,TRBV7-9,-,CASSPQNSPLHF,TGTGCCAGCAGCCCGCAGAATTCACCCCTCCACTTT
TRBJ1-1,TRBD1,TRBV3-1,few,CASSQQTGTGVTEAFF,TGTGCCAGCAGCCAACAAACCGGGACAGGGGTCACTGAAGCTTTCTTT